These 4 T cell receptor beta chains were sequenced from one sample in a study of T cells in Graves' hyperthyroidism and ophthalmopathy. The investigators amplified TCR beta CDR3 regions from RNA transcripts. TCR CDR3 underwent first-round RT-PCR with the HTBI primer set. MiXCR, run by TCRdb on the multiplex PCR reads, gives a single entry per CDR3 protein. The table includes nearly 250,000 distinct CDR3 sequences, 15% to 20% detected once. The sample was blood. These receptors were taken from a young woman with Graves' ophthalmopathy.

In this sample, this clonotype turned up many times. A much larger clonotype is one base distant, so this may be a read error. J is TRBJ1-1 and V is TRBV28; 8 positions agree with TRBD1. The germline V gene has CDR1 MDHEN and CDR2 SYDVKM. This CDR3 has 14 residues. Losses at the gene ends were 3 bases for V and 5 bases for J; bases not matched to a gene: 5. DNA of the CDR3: TGTGCCAGCAGTTTGGGACAGGATTGGACTGAAGCTTTCTTT. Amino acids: CASSLGQDWTEAFF. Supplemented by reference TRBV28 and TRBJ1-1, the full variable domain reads DVKVTQSSRYLVKRTGEKVFLECVQDMDHENMFWYRQDPGLGLRLIYFSYDVKMKEKGDIPEGYSVSREKKERFSLILESASTNQTSMYLCASSLGQDWTEAFFGQGTRLTVV.

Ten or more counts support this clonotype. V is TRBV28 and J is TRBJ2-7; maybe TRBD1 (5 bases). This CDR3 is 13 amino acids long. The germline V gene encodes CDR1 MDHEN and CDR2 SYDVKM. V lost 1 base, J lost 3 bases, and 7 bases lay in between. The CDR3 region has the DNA TGTGCCAGCAGTTTATACCAGGGCTACGAGCAGTACTTC. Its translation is CASSLYQGYEQYF.

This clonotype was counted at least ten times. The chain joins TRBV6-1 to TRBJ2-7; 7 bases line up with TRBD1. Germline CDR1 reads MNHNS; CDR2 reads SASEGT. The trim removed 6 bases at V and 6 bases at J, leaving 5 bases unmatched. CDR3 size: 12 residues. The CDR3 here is CASSQNRGEQYF. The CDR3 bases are TGTGCCAGCAGCCAAAACAGGGGCGAGCAGTACTTC.

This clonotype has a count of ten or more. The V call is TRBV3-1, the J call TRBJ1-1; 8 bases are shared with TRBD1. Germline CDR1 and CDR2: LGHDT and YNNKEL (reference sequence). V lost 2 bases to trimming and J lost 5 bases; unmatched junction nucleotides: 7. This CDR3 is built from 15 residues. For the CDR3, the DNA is TGTGCCAGCAGCCAATATGGACAGGGCGGGACTGAAGCTTTCTTT. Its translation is CASSQYGQGGTEAFF.